This T cell receptor beta chain is drawn from a study of shared clonotypes between healthy human individuals. The overall study: Two women and a few men aged 18 to 49 served as donors.

This CDR3 region has 16 residues. Trimming at V came to 4 bases and at J to 6 bases, leaving 10 bases not matched to a gene. Germline V CDR1 and CDR2: SGHRS, YFSETQ. Sequencing was performed with immunoSEQ multiplex PCR; in TCRdb, only in-frame clones are kept and a portion is missing. This sample has under 1,100,000 clones; approximately 80% occur once, and the top ten carry under 0.8%. V gene TRBV5-1 combines with J gene TRBJ2-1, with 10 bases fitting TRBD2. This sequence originates from a man younger than 35 in good health. Some clones in this sample may be carry-over from other donors' samples. The sequenced sample consisted of memory CD4+ T cells from PBMCs. Subset noted: CD45RA-negative fraction. CDR3 DNA: TGCGCCAGCAGCACCATCTTAGCGGGAGGAGGCAATGAGCAGTTCTTC. Residues: CASSTILAGGGNEQFF.